Given below is one T cell receptor beta chain in context. The antigen is undetermined. Template material for amplifying TCR beta CDR3 regions consisted of RNA transcripts. In the first-round RT-PCR of the TCR CDR3, the HTBI primer set was used. One entry per CDR3 protein, called by TCRdb with MiXCR from the multiplex PCR reads. The profile shows some 380,000 distinct CDR3 sequences, approximately 13% of them singletons. The sample is drawn from a study of T cells in Graves' hyperthyroidism and ophthalmopathy. General study findings and limits: Most clonotypes that expanded in the thyroid above 0.001 also showed up in blood. With a median lead of approximately 6 months before onset, the model predicted ophthalmopathy.

V shed 0 bases and J shed 7 bases, with 21 bases lying between them. CDR3 length: 17 residues. Germline V gives CDR1 MGHRA, CDR2 YSYEKL. Researchers barred patients who had uncontrolled infection, other autoimmune disease, pregnancy or lactation. What was sequenced was blood. This receptor was taken from a man younger than 40 with Graves' hyperthyroidism that later progressed to Graves' ophthalmopathy. J is TRBJ1-1 and V is TRBV4-1; TRBD1 might be the D (5 bases). The CDR3 coding sequence is TGCGCCAGCAGCCAAGAAATCTTAGGTAGGGGTCAATATGAAGCTTTCTTT. Amino acid sequence: CASSQEILGRGQYEAFF.